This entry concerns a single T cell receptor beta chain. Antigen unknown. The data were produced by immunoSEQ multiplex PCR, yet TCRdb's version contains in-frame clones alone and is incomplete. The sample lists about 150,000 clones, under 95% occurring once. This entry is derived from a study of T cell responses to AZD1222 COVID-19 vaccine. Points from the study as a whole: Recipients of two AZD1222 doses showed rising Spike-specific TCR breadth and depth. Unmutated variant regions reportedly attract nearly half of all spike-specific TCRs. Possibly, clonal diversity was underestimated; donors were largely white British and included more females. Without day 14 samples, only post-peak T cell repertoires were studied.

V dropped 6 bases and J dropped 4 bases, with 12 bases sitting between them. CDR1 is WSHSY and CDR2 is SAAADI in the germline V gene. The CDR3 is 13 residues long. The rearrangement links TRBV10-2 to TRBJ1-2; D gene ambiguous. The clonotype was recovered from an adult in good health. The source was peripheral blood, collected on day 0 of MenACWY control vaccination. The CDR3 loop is CASSANGPYGYTF. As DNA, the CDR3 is TGCGCCAGCAGCGCAAACGGCCCCTATGGCTACACCTTC.